A selection of T cell receptor beta chains follows, all from one sample in a study of blood T cell repertoires in COVID-19. Generated by immunoSEQ multiplex PCR, the TCRdb table keeps only in-frame clones and is missing some. The data show about 72,000 clones, over 65% seen once. Sequencing was performed on peripheral blood. Receptors were obtained from a woman aged 80 or over with acute or convalescent COVID-19. Both conserved end residues are part of each CDR3. D genes are given only for firm matches. Clone sizes are given selectively: once, few, many, or a class where the clone is expanded.

D	V	J	size	CDR3	DNA
NA	TRBV11-2	TRBJ1-2	NA	CASSRATNYGYTF	TGTGCCAGCAGCCGCGCGACTAACTATGGCTACACCTTC
TRBD1	TRBV5-1	TRBJ1-4	NA	CASSGQGRGEKLFF	TGCGCCAGCAGCGGACAGGGGAGGGGTGAAAAACTGTTTTTT
NA	TRBV10-3	TRBJ1-3	NA	CAISQTEGNTIYF	TGTGCCATCAGCCAGACAGAAGGAAACACCATATATTTT
NA	TRBV30	TRBJ1-1	NA	CAWSVRGEAFF	TGTGCCTGGAGTGTCAGGGGTGAAGCTTTCTTT
NA	TRBV12-3/TRBV12-4	TRBJ1-1	NA	CASSLSLNTEAFF	TGTGCCAGCAGTTTATCCTTGAACACTGAAGCTTTCTTT
NA	TRBV19	TRBJ1-1	NA	CASKKPRTANTEAFF	TGTGCCAGTAAAAAACCGCGGACAGCAAACACTGAAGCTTTCTTT
NA	TRBV6-5	TRBJ1-5	NA	CASSYLDPGSNQPQHF	TGTGCCAGCAGTTACTTAGACCCAGGGAGCAATCAGCCCCAGCATTTT
TRBD1	TRBV9	TRBJ1-2	NA	CASSGTAGTDDYTF	TGTGCCAGCAGCGGAACCGCCGGGACAGACGACTACACCTTC
NA	TRBV10-3	TRBJ1-5	NA	CASETDRSNQPQHF	TGTGCCAGCGAGACAGACCGTAGCAATCAGCCCCAGCATTTT
NA	TRBV6-2/TRBV6-3	TRBJ2-6	few	CASSPWGGKSSGANVLTF	TGTGCCAGCAGCCCATGGGGGGGCAAGAGCTCTGGGGCCAACGTCCTGACTTTC
NA	TRBV9	TRBJ2-7	NA	CASSPRLLAEQYF	TGTGCCAGCAGCCCCAGACTACTTGCGGAGCAGTACTTC
TRBD1	TRBV29-1	TRBJ1-5	NA	CSVQQGARGQPQHF	TGCAGCGTTCAACAGGGGGCAAGAGGGCAGCCCCAGCATTTT
TRBD1	TRBV7-9	TRBJ1-2	NA	CASSLGTGVYGYTF	TGTGCCAGCAGCTTAGGTACAGGGGTCTATGGCTACACCTTC
NA	TRBV28	TRBJ2-6	once	CASRSRDTRANVLTF	TGTGCCAGCAGGTCACGGGACACCAGGGCCAACGTCCTGACTTTC
TRBD1	TRBV29-1	TRBJ1-1	once	CSVALGTGGEAFF	TGCAGCGTGGCGCTAGGGACAGGGGGTGAAGCTTTCTTT
NA	TRBV6-5	TRBJ1-2	NA	CASSSGPTNYGYTF	TGTGCCAGCAGTTCGGGTCCGACTAACTATGGCTACACCTTC
NA	TRBV30	TRBJ1-2	NA	CAWSVRQGEGYTF	TGTGCCTGGAGTGTACGGCAGGGTGAGGGCTACACCTTC
NA	TRBV21-1	TRBJ2-2	few	CASSKSRNTGELFF	TGTGCCAGCAGCAAATCGAGGAACACCGGGGAGCTGTTTTTT
NA	TRBV9	TRBJ1-1	NA	CASSVGHMSTEAFF	TGTGCCAGCAGCGTAGGACATATGTCCACTGAAGCTTTCTTT
NA	TRBV30	TRBJ1-4	NA	CAWSWTRDEKLFF	TGTGCCTGGAGTTGGACACGCGATGAAAAACTGTTTTTT
NA	TRBV15	TRBJ2-5	NA	CATSRPGLGGETQYF	TGTGCCACCAGCAGACCTGGACTGGGGGGAGAGACCCAGTACTTC
TRBD1	TRBV15	TRBJ2-3	NA	CATSKGQPSTDTQYF	TGTGCCACCAGCAAGGGACAGCCAAGCACAGATACGCAGTATTTT
NA	TRBV9	TRBJ2-3	NA	CASSVGGGDYLYTQYF	TGTGCCAGCAGCGTAGGAGGGGGAGACTACCTCTATACGCAGTATTTT
NA	TRBV3-1/TRBV3-2	TRBJ1-5	NA	CASSRTLNQPQHF	TGTGCCAGCAGCCGGACACTCAATCAGCCCCAGCATTTT
NA	TRBV19	TRBJ2-5	NA	CASSPGQTETQYF	TGTGCCAGTAGTCCAGGACAGACGGAGACCCAGTACTTC
NA	TRBV2	TRBJ1-1	NA	CASRKTYVDTEAFF	TGTGCCAGCAGGAAGACTTACGTAGACACTGAAGCTTTCTTT
TRBD1	TRBV7-6	TRBJ1-6	NA	CASSSRTGDNSPLHF	TGTGCCAGCAGCTCCCGGACAGGAGATAATTCACCCCTCCACTTT
TRBD2	TRBV7-8	TRBJ2-3	NA	CASSFHVASGGTRTWDTQYF	TGTGCCAGCAGCTTTCACGTGGCTAGCGGGGGAACTAGGACTTGGGATACGCAGTATTTT
NA	TRBV20-1	TRBJ2-5	NA	CSASSPRGETQYF	TGCAGTGCTAGTTCGCCCCGCGGGGAGACCCAGTACTTC
TRBD1	TRBV30	TRBJ1-3	NA	CAWRRDSQAGNTIYF	TGTGCCTGGAGAAGGGACAGCCAAGCTGGAAACACCATATATTTT
NA	TRBV3-1/TRBV3-2	TRBJ1-4	once	CASSQLEEKLFF	TGTGCCAGCAGCCAACTAGAAGAAAAACTGTTTTTT
NA	TRBV6-5	TRBJ1-5	few	CASSIGNQPQHF	TGTGCCAGCAGCATCGGGAATCAGCCCCAGCATTTT
NA	TRBV19	TRBJ2-4	NA	CASSIQGKDKNIQYF	TGTGCCAGTAGTATTCAGGGGAAGGACAAAAACATTCAGTACTTC
NA	TRBV2	TRBJ1-3	NA	CASSEALTGSGNTIYF	TGTGCCAGCAGTGAAGCACTTACCGGCTCTGGAAACACCATATATTTT
NA	TRBV5-4	TRBJ2-1	few	CASSLAAGADSYNEQFF	TGTGCCAGCAGCTTGGCCGCTGGAGCGGACTCCTACAATGAGCAGTTCTTC
TRBD1	TRBV6-4	TRBJ1-1	once	CASSDSPGGTEAFF	TGTGCCAGCAGTGACTCTCCAGGGGGGACTGAAGCTTTCTTT
TRBD1	TRBV11-2	TRBJ2-7	few	CASSSLRDRVDEQYF	TGTGCCAGCAGCTCTCTCCGGGACAGGGTAGACGAGCAGTACTTC
NA	TRBV7-8	TRBJ2-5	NA	CASTLAELAETQYF	TGTGCCAGCACCTTAGCGGAATTAGCAGAGACCCAGTACTTC
TRBD1	TRBV10-2	TRBJ1-1	NA	CASRLGQNWNTEAFF	TGCGCCAGCAGGCTGGGACAGAATTGGAACACTGAAGCTTTCTTT
NA	TRBV7-3	TRBJ2-3	NA	CASSPSGGADTQYF	TGTGCCAGCAGCCCATCCGGAGGGGCAGATACGCAGTATTTT
TRBD2	TRBV6-2/TRBV6-3	TRBJ2-7	few	CASSYSTSGSYEQYF	TGTGCCAGCAGTTACTCGACTAGCGGGAGTTACGAGCAGTACTTC
TRBD1	TRBV9	TRBJ1-6	NA	CASRDRGDSPLHF	TGTGCCAGCAGGGACAGGGGTGATTCACCCCTCCACTTT
TRBD1	TRBV5-1	TRBJ1-1	once	CASSPGQGFIRDGTEAFF	TGCGCCAGCAGCCCGGGACAGGGTTTTATTAGGGATGGCACTGAAGCTTTCTTT
TRBD2	TRBV7-9	TRBJ2-1	NA	CASSHGTSGGDEQFF	TGTGCCAGCAGCCACGGGACTAGCGGTGGGGATGAGCAGTTCTTC
TRBD2	TRBV10-2	TRBJ2-2	NA	CASSETSGITGELFF	TGCGCCAGCAGTGAGACTAGCGGGATCACCGGGGAGCTGTTTTTT
NA	TRBV29-1	TRBJ1-2	NA	CSHRADYGYTF	TGCAGCCACAGGGCTGACTATGGCTACACCTTC
NA	TRBV30	TRBJ1-5	once	CAWSYAGQVEPQHF	TGTGCCTGGAGTTATGCAGGGCAGGTGGAGCCCCAGCATTTT
NA	TRBV24-1	TRBJ2-3	NA	CATSDFAAGKTDTQYF	TGTGCCACCAGTGATTTTGCAGCGGGCAAGACAGATACGCAGTATTTT
TRBD1	TRBV11-2	TRBJ2-6	NA	CASSSPRGTGGSGANVLTF	TGTGCCAGCAGCTCCCCCAGAGGGACAGGGGGGTCTGGGGCCAACGTCCTGACTTTC
NA	TRBV4-2	TRBJ1-5	NA	CASSQFISIGGNQPQHF	TGTGCCAGCAGCCAATTCATTAGTATAGGGGGCAATCAGCCCCAGCATTTT